These T cell receptor beta chains were read from a single sample in a study of cytomegalovirus exposure and HLA in healthy donors. Repertoires were generated with immunoSEQ multiplex PCR, while TCRdb's copy carries only in-frame clones and drops some. In the table there are 70,000 to 80,000 clones, 94% of which are singletons. Sequenced: PBMCs. The receptors come from a woman between 18 and 29 years old in good health and CMV-seronegative. Both conserved end residues are part of each CDR3. D genes are given only for firm matches. Part of the rows lack a size; the others show once, few, many or a class for expanded clones.

d_call | j_call | v_call | clone_size | cdr3_nt | cdr3_aa
. | TRBJ1-1 | TRBV6-1 | . | TGTGCCAGCAACGACCCGGGACTGGGGCCTGAAGCTTTCTTT | CASNDPGLGPEAFF
TRBD1 | TRBJ2-3 | TRBV5-6 | . | TGTGCCAGCAGCTCGAATCCGGGACAGGGGGCATATACGCAGTATTTT | CASSSNPGQGAYTQYF
. | TRBJ2-7 | TRBV6-1 | . | TGTGCCAGCAGACATCCCGCAGGGGATCCCTACGAGCAGTACTTC | CASRHPAGDPYEQYF
TRBD2 | TRBJ2-7 | TRBV2 | . | TGTGCCAGCAGCGGGACTAGCGGGGGCCCCGTCAACGAGCAGTACTTC | CASSGTSGGPVNEQYF
. | TRBJ1-2 | TRBV2 | few | TGTGCCAGCACGAATAACCTTGGGGCCGGGAACTATGGCTACACCTTC | CASTNNLGAGNYGYTF
TRBD2 | TRBJ2-1 | TRBV19 | . | TGTGCCAGTAGTAGACTAGCGGTAATTCTCAATGAGCAGTTCTTC | CASSRLAVILNEQFF
TRBD2 | TRBJ2-5 | TRBV11-2 | . | TGTGCCAGCAGCCCCCGATTCGGGGTACTAGCGGGGGACCAAGAGACCCAGTACTTC | CASSPRFGVLAGDQETQYF
TRBD1 | TRBJ1-2 | TRBV11-2 | . | TGTGCCAGCAGCTTCCCCGGAATGACAGGGGCTTCCAGTGGCTACACCTTC | CASSFPGMTGASSGYTF
TRBD1 | TRBJ2-5 | TRBV6-6 | . | TGTGCCAGCAGTTACCCGGACAGGGGTGAGACCCAGTACTTC | CASSYPDRGETQYF
TRBD2 | TRBJ2-1 | TRBV13 | . | TGTGCCAGTAGCGGGAGCTCCTACAATGAGCAGTTCTTC | CASSGSSYNEQFF
. | TRBJ2-7 | TRBV11-2 | few | TGTGCCAGCAGCTTAAGTACCGAAGCAACCTACGAGCAGTACTTC | CASSLSTEATYEQYF
. | TRBJ2-6 | TRBV10-1 | . | TGCGCCAGCAGTGATGGGGGGTCAGGGGCCAACGTCCTGACTTTC | CASSDGGSGANVLTF
TRBD1 | TRBJ2-7 | TRBV27 | . | TGTGCCAGCAGGCAAAGTAGGACAGGGGAGCAGTACTTC | CASRQSRTGEQYF
. | TRBJ2-1 | TRBV25-1 | . | TGTGCCAGCAGTGAATCTCGCGATGCCTCCTACAATGAGCAGTTCTTC | CASSESRDASYNEQFF
TRBD2 | TRBJ2-7 | TRBV6-1 | once | TGTGCCAGCAGTGAAGTTGGCGGGAGGGCACCCTACGAGCAGTACTTC | CASSEVGGRAPYEQYF
. | TRBJ2-7 | TRBV6-5 | . | TGTGCCAGCAGTTACTCGATTAGCAGGGGTTACGAGCAGTACTTC | CASSYSISRGYEQYF
. | TRBJ2-5 | TRBV5-4 | . | TGTGCCAGCAGCTGGATGACAGAGCTTCAAGAGACCCAGTACTTC | CASSWMTELQETQYF
. | TRBJ2-1 | TRBV28 | . | TGTGCCAGCAGTTTTATTTTGAGGTACAATGAGCAGTTCTTC | CASSFILRYNEQFF
TRBD2 | TRBJ2-7 | TRBV4-1 | . | TGCGCCAGCAGCAGAGGAGAAGGCGGGGGGACTACGAGGGAGCAGTACTTC | CASSRGEGGGTTREQYF
. | TRBJ2-7 | TRBV2 | . | TGTGCCAGCAGTTCCCCTCTCGCGAGGCAGTACTTC | CASSSPLARQYF
. | TRBJ2-1 | TRBV4-1 | . | TGCGCCAGCAGCCAAGTTATGATTACAGGACAGTCCGCCTACAATGAGCAGTTCTTC | CASSQVMITGQSAYNEQFF
. | TRBJ2-5 | TRBV10-2 | . | TGCGCCAGCAGTAAGGGGGTCCCCGAGACCCAGTACTTC | CASSKGVPETQYF
. | TRBJ2-1 | TRBV6-1 | . | TGTGCCAGCAGGGACTTCTCCTACAATGAGCAGTTCTTC | CASRDFSYNEQFF
TRBD2 | TRBJ2-7 | TRBV9 | . | TGTGCCAGCAGCCCCGGGACTAGCGGGGCGTACGAGCAGTACTTC | CASSPGTSGAYEQYF
TRBD1 | TRBJ2-3 | TRBV5-3 | . | TGTGCCAGAAGCCTACCGGGACAGGGGTCAGATACGCAGTATTTT | CARSLPGQGSDTQYF
. | TRBJ2-7 | TRBV28 | . | TGTGCCAGCAGTTATACGTCAGACAGGACCTACGAGCAGTACTTC | CASSYTSDRTYEQYF
. | TRBJ2-1 | TRBV6-1 | . | TGTGCCAGCAGAGAAGACAGGACGGGGGAAAGGAGCGTCGATGAGCAGTTCTTC | CASREDRTGERSVDEQFF
TRBD1 | TRBJ2-7 | TRBV27 | . | TGTGCCAGCATGGGACAGGGGGGTCTTCGGAGCTCCTACGAGCAGTACTTC | CASMGQGGLRSSYEQYF
TRBD1 | TRBJ2-2 | TRBV2 | . | TGTGCCAGCAGTGAAGCGCGGTCAGGGGGTGCCGGGGAGCTGTTTTTT | CASSEARSGGAGELFF
. | TRBJ1-1 | TRBV30 | . | TGTGCCTGGAGGGGGCAGGGATGGATCACTGAAGCTTTCTTT | CAWRGQGWITEAFF
. | TRBJ2-7 | TRBV29-1 | . | TGCAGCGTTGAGGACGGGAGCACCTACGAGCAGTACTTC | CSVEDGSTYEQYF
. | TRBJ1-1 | TRBV27 | . | TGTGCCAGCAGTCGATCGGGGGTGAACACTGAAGCTTTCTTT | CASSRSGVNTEAFF
. | TRBJ1-2 | TRBV6-1 | . | TGTGCCAGCACCAAAAGTGGGGGCGCGGATGGCTACACCTTC | CASTKSGGADGYTF
. | TRBJ2-2 | TRBV25-1 | . | TGTGCCAGCAGTTACTACCAAGGGGCTGGAAACACCGGGGAGCTGTTTTTT | CASSYYQGAGNTGELFF
. | TRBJ2-7 | TRBV27 | . | TGTGCCAGCACGGGAGCCGGAGGCACCTACGAGCAGTACTTC | CASTGAGGTYEQYF
. | TRBJ1-2 | TRBV29-1 | . | TGCAGCGTTGGGGCCGACAGAGTAGGCTACACCTTC | CSVGADRVGYTF
TRBD2 | TRBJ2-7 | TRBV5-6 | once | TGTGCCAGCAGCTTGTCTAGCGGAGGGTACGAGCAGTACTTC | CASSLSSGGYEQYF
TRBD2 | TRBJ2-7 | TRBV10-3 | . | TGTGCCATCAGACAATCGGGACTAGCGGGGGCGACCTACGAGCAGTACTTC | CAIRQSGLAGATYEQYF
TRBD2 | TRBJ2-1 | TRBV7-9 | . | TGTGCCAGCAGCTTAGTGCTAGCGGCTTACAATGAGCAGTTCTTC | CASSLVLAAYNEQFF
TRBD2 | TRBJ2-5 | TRBV2 | . | TGTGCCAGCAGCGGTGGACTAGCGGTTACCTCCCAGTACTTC | CASSGGLAVTSQYF
. | TRBJ1-5 | TRBV19 | . | TGTGCCAGTAGTATAGATGCCGTGATACAGTGGCCCCAGCATTTT | CASSIDAVIQWPQHF
. | TRBJ1-1 | TRBV14 | . | TGTGCCAGCAGCCTCGGGGGGCTATATAACACTGAAGCTTTCTTT | CASSLGGLYNTEAFF
TRBD1 | TRBJ2-3 | TRBV5-1 | . | TGCGCCAGCAGCTTGGCCCCGACAGGGGGAGATACGCAGTATTTT | CASSLAPTGGDTQYF
. | TRBJ2-7 | TRBV10-1 | . | TGCGCCAGCAGTGCGGCGGGTACCGCCGGCGAGCAGTACTTC | CASSAAGTAGEQYF
. | TRBJ1-5 | TRBV19 | . | TGTGCCAGTAGTATTCAACAGGGAGTAGCTCAGCCCCAGCATTTT | CASSIQQGVAQPQHF
TRBD2 | TRBJ2-7 | TRBV9 | . | TGTGCCAGCAGCGTAGGTAGCGGGTCCTACGAGCAGTACTTC | CASSVGSGSYEQYF
. | TRBJ2-7 | TRBV5-4 | . | TGTGCCAGCACCGACGGTCGGGGGTCGGGTGAGCAGTACTTC | CASTDGRGSGEQYF
TRBD1 | TRBJ1-6 | TRBV11-2 | . | TGTGCCAGCAGCTTACTTCCGGGACAGGGTTCCAATTCACCCCTCCACTTT | CASSLLPGQGSNSPLHF